Below, 26 T cell receptor beta chains from the same sample are listed, as sequenced in a study of cytomegalovirus exposure and HLA in healthy donors. Clones were read by immunoSEQ multiplex PCR, and TCRdb kept only the in-frame ones, dropping some. The table lists over 200,000 clones, 70% to 90% of them singletons. Sequencing input: PBMCs. The receptors were gathered from a woman aged 18-29 years in good health and CMV-seronegative.

This chain joins TRBV6-1 and TRBJ2-7; 7 bases match TRBD1. V gave up 1 base and J gave up 0 bases; unmatched junction bases: 3. The CDR3 is 15 amino acids. Germline-derived CDR1 and CDR2 are MNHNS and SASEGT. The CDR3, as DNA: TGTGCCAGCAGTGAAGAGACAGGGTCCTCCTACGAGCAGTACTTC. Translated: CASSEETGSSYEQYF.

This clone was seen more than once but under ten times. The V call is TRBV28, the J call TRBJ2-1; 9 positions agree with TRBD2. The length of the CDR3 is 17 residues. V dropped 4 bases and J dropped 4; count of bases not matched to a gene: 11. Looked up from germline, CDR1 is MDHEN and CDR2 is SYDVKM. The CDR3 DNA sequence: TGTGCCAGCAGTTGGTATAGCGGGAGTACCATATACAATGAGCAGTTCTTC. Its protein product is CASSWYSGSTIYNEQFF.

A single count supports this clone. The chain has TRBV10-3 and TRBJ2-7; 9 bases are shared with TRBD2. After removal of 3 bases from V and 4 bases from J, the junction contained 10 bases not matched to a gene. Germline V gene sequence: CDR1 ENHRY, CDR2 SYGVKD. This CDR3 comprises 16 residues. The CDR3 DNA sequence: TGTGCCATCAGTGACACTAATAGCGGGAGCTTATACGAGCAGTACTTC. Translating gives CAISDTNSGSLYEQYF.

The CDR3: CASSPSLASGDEQFF. The CDR3 coding sequence is TGTGCCAGCAGCCCATCGTTAGCATCTGGCGATGAGCAGTTCTTC. The rearrangement links TRBV7-9 to TRBJ2-1; D call uncertain. Trimming stripped 5 bases from V and 8 bases from J, with 19 bases between. Germline V gene sequence: CDR1 SEHNR, CDR2 FQNEAQ (reference sequence). The CDR3 consists of 15 residues.

This clone was observed a handful of times. This sequence joins TRBV6-4 and TRBJ2-3, with 12 bases identical to TRBD2. With 4 bases clipped from V and 3 bases from J, the junction kept 5 bases outside the gene matches. CDR3 length: 16 amino acids. The germline V gene has CDR1 MRHNA and CDR2 SNTAGT. The CDR3 DNA follows: TGTGCCAGCAGTGGGACTAGCGGGGACGGAACAGATACGCAGTATTTT. It codes for CASSGTSGDGTDTQYF.

A few counts support this clone. This chain's CDR3 is CASSILRTIYF. The DNA of the CDR3 is TGTGCCAGTAGTATACTTCGCACCATATATTTT. The V gene is TRBV19, the J gene TRBJ1-3; D uncertain. The V end was cut by 2 bases, the J end by 9 bases, with 5 bases between. This CDR3 comprises 11 residues. The germline CDR1 and CDR2 sequences are LNHDA and SQIVND (reference sequence).

This chain links TRBV7-9 with TRBJ2-3; D possibly corresponds to TRBD2 (6 bases). The CDR3 runs 16 residues. Germline CDR1 and CDR2: SEHNR and FQNEAQ (reference sequence). V dropped 5 bases and J dropped 0 bases, with 15 bases sitting between them. Written as DNA, the CDR3 is TGTGCCAGCAGCCGAGGGACTCTAACTAGCACAGATACGCAGTATTTT. Amino acids: CASSRGTLTSTDTQYF.

This clone was detected only once. The rearrangement joins TRBV28 to TRBJ1-5, with a weak D call TRBD1 (6 bases). The ends were cut back, 4 bases at V and 2 bases at J, with 12 bases in the middle. From germline, CDR1 is MDHEN and CDR2 SYDVKM. The CDR3 has 15 amino acids. CDR3 sequence reads: CASSSGGLGNQPQHF. CDR3 sequence (DNA): TGTGCCAGCAGTTCTGGGGGCTTGGGCAATCAGCCCCAGCATTTT.

The J gene is TRBJ1-4, the V gene TRBV6-1; D gene ambiguous. Trimming left V 8 bases short and J 5 bases short, with 18 bases between. The CDR3 runs 15 residues. Germline lookup yields CDR1 MNHNS and CDR2 SASEGT. Written as DNA, the CDR3 is TGTGCCAGCGCCCAGAGGGTAGCCCTAAATGAAAAACTGTTTTTT. Its translation is CASAQRVALNEKLFF.

This clone occurred once. The chain recombines TRBV12-1 with TRBJ2-7; the D segment call TRBD2 is taken from the table without a DNA check. TRBV12-1 is an annotated pseudogene. This CDR3 is built from 18 residues. The CDR3 region is CASSFIRRETSGIYEQYF. The DNA for the CDR3 is TGTGCCAGCAGCTTTATAAGGAGGGAGACTAGCGGGATCTACGAGCAGTACTTC.

The sample holds one count of this clone. The rearrangement joins TRBV28 to TRBJ1-1, with TRBD1 as a possible D gene (6 bases). CDR1 is MDHEN and CDR2 is SYDVKM in the germline V gene. The length of the CDR3 is 13 residues. Trimming pared 6 bases from V and 5 bases from J, leaving 13 bases between. In nucleotides, the CDR3 is TGTGCCAGCAGGATACAGGGAGGGACTGAAGCTTTCTTT. Amino acid sequence: CASRIQGGTEAFF.

The chain has TRBV5-4 and TRBJ1-3; the D gene is possibly TRBD1 (6 bases). CDR3 length: 14 amino acids. V was trimmed by 4 bases and J by 2 bases, leaving 10 bases between them. From germline, CDR1 is SGHNT and CDR2 YYREEE (reference sequence). The CDR3 DNA reads as TGTGCCAGCAGCCTAGGACAGACTGGAAACACCATATATTTT. Encoded protein: CASSLGQTGNTIYF.

The chain joins TRBV28 to TRBJ2-3; 10 nucleotides agree with TRBD2. J lost 4 bases, V lost 10 bases, and 5 bases had no gene match. The CDR3 runs 13 residues. Germline assignment: CDR1 MDHEN and CDR2 SYDVKM. This CDR3 is CAMSGRAADTQYF. As DNA, the CDR3 is TGTGCCATGAGCGGGAGGGCTGCAGATACGCAGTATTTT.

About this clone itself: A much larger clone sits a single nucleotide away, making a read error possible. The J gene is TRBJ1-3, the V gene TRBV9, with a possible D match to TRBD1 (5 bases). Germline CDR1 and CDR2: SGDLS and YYNGEE. This CDR3 is built from 13 residues. Trimming cost V 4 bases and J 2 bases, with 7 bases left between them. Here the CDR3 DNA reads TGTGCCAGCAGCCCAGGGACTGGAAACACCATATATTTT. This translates into CASSPGTGNTIYF.

The V call is TRBV6-6, the J call TRBJ2-1, with 12 nucleotides matching TRBD2. Trimming cost V 4 bases and J 10 bases; bases outside gene matches: 5. This CDR3 has 14 amino acids. From germline, CDR1 is MNHNY and CDR2 SVGAGI (reference sequence). CDR3 sequence reads: CASSSLAGGQEQFF. CDR3 coding DNA: TGTGCCAGCAGTTCTCTAGCGGGAGGGCAAGAGCAGTTCTTC.

The gene calls are TRBV6-1 and TRBJ2-7, with D hard to call. Between the trimmed V and J ends, which lost 3 bases and 0 bases, there was a span of 12 bases. Germline V CDR1 and CDR2: MNHNS, SASEGT. The CDR3 extends over 15 amino acids. The DNA for the CDR3 is TGTGCCAGCAGTGAGTTCCCTCAGGCCTCCTACGAGCAGTACTTC. Amino acid sequence: CASSEFPQASYEQYF.

The V call is TRBV5-1, the J call TRBJ2-1; possibly TRBD2 for D (5 bases). Germline-derived CDR1 and CDR2 are SGHRS and YFSETQ. V lost 1 base to trimming and J lost 5 bases, with 7 bases between them. The CDR3 runs 13 residues. DNA of the CDR3: TGCGCCAGCAGCTTGTCCGGGGACAATGAGCAGTTCTTC. This sequence encodes CASSLSGDNEQFF.

The chain couples TRBV27 to TRBJ1-4, with D hard to call. Germline V CDR1 and CDR2: MNHEY, SMNVEV (reference sequence). V shed 5 bases and J shed 3 bases, with 10 bases lying between them. The CDR3 spans 14 residues. CDR3 DNA sequence: TGTGCCAGCAGTCAATTCCTAGCTAATGAAAAACTGTTTTTT. Translating gives CASSQFLANEKLFF.

This chain connects TRBV5-8 to TRBJ2-2; 10 nucleotides agree with TRBD2. The CDR3 consists of 17 residues. Losses at the gene ends were 1 base for V and 0 bases for J; bases not matched to a gene: 3. Germline V gene data show CDR1 as SGHTS and CDR2 as YDEGEE. CDR3 sequence: CASSLLLAGTNTGELFF. The CDR3 DNA sequence: TGTGCCAGCAGCTTGCTACTAGCGGGAACGAACACCGGGGAGCTGTTTTTT.

The V and J genes are TRBV4-2 and TRBJ1-1; D is ambiguous. CDR1 and CDR2 (germline): LGHNA, YNFKEQ. The V and J ends lost 3 bases and 0 bases respectively, with 8 bases between them. The CDR3 is 14 amino acids. Here the CDR3 reads CASSHEQLNTEAFF. DNA of the CDR3: TGTGCCAGCAGCCACGAACAGCTGAACACTGAAGCTTTCTTT.

V is TRBV18 and J is TRBJ2-1; D possibly corresponds to TRBD1 (5 bases). Per germline, CDR1 KGHSH and CDR2 LQKENI. The CDR3 consists of 14 residues. The V end lost 8 bases, the J end lost 4 bases, and 15 bases lay between the germline ends. CDR3 protein: CASTQWQGYNEQFF. CDR3 DNA: TGTGCCAGCACACAATGGCAGGGATACAATGAGCAGTTCTTC.

V is TRBV25-1 and J is TRBJ2-7; a possible D gene is TRBD2 (5 bases). Germline CDR1 reads MGHDK; CDR2 reads SYGVNS. This CDR3 is built from 15 residues. Trimming removed 1 base from V and 3 bases from J, with 13 bases in between. CDR3 loop: CASSESGNPFYEQYF. The CDR3 DNA reads TGTGCCAGCAGTGAATCGGGGAATCCCTTCTACGAGCAGTACTTC.

V is TRBV28 and J is TRBJ2-3; D is possibly TRBD1 (6 bases). The CDR3 is 14 amino acids. V shed 3 bases and J shed 5 bases, with 12 bases lying between them. Per the germline V gene, CDR1 is MDHEN and CDR2 is SYDVKM. The CDR3 is CASSFTGWKDTQYF. CDR3 DNA sequence: TGTGCCAGCAGTTTTACAGGGTGGAAAGATACGCAGTATTTT.

This clone was detected only once. This chain connects TRBV2 to TRBJ1-3; no reliable D call. This CDR3 has 12 amino acids. V dropped 4 bases and J dropped 8 bases, with 9 bases sitting between them. Germline V gene lookup returns CDR1 SNHLY and CDR2 FYNNEI. Here the CDR3 reads CASSVKRDTIYF. CDR3 in DNA: TGTGCCAGCAGTGTGAAGCGGGACACCATATATTTT.

Remarks on this clone: This sample also contains other DNA sequences that code for the same CDR3. The chain links TRBV27 to TRBJ1-5; D gene uncertain. The germline V gene encodes CDR1 MNHEY and CDR2 SMNVEV (reference sequence). The CDR3 totals 12 residues. The germline V and J ends were trimmed by 3 bases and 3 bases, with 3 bases remaining between them. CDR3 in DNA: TGTGCCAGCAGTTTTCTCAATCAGCCCCAGCATTTT. This codes for CASSFLNQPQHF.

The chain carries TRBV4-1 and TRBJ2-7, with TRBD2 matching over 8 bases. Per the germline V gene, CDR1 is MGHRA and CDR2 is YSYEKL. The CDR3 extends over 14 amino acids. V trimming: 3 bases; J trimming: 3 bases; junction bases outside the gene matches: 4. CDR3 sequence: CASSQPGTSYEQYF. CDR3 DNA: TGCGCCAGCAGCCAGCCCGGGACTAGCTACGAGCAGTACTTC.